This record concerns one TCR beta chain sequence. Its antigen is unknown. This specimen comes from a study of human T cells and chemical hapten exposure. CDR1 and CDR2 (germline): SEHNR, FQNEAQ (reference sequence). The CDR3 is 13 residues long. J lost 7 bases, V lost 3 bases, and 5 bases had no gene match. TCRdb fed the RACE reads into MiXCR, producing one record per CDR3 protein. The sample includes fewer than 85,000 distinct CDR3 sequences, roughly a tenth of them seen just once. The study, taken as a whole, reports: Expanded TCRs grouped into significantly more large CDR3 similarity clusters than controls produced. Patch test score rose with PT1 expanded TCRs, significant at 8, 16, 32, not 4.

The time point is: patch test 2, 6 weeks after DPC sensitization. Sample treatment: therapeutic diphenylcyclopropenone sensitization with weekly scalp DPC. Those who donated were patients with alopecia, 18 to 70 years of age, and suitable for DPC. Unfractionated whole blood was the source of the extracted total RNA. The material was whole blood, obtained in connection with sensitization to the hapten diphenylcyclopropenone (DPC). This receptor was identified in a woman aged 25-40 years with alopecia areata. Some clones in this sample may be carry-over from other donors' samples. V and J are TRBV7-9 and TRBJ1-1; 7 nucleotides match TRBD1. The CDR3: CASSLEGTVEAFF. CDR3 sequence (DNA): TGTGCCAGCAGCTTGGAAGGGACAGTTGAAGCTTTCTTT.